This T cell receptor beta chain derives from a study of post-analysis software for immune sequencing data (dated by TCRdb to between 2014 and 2017). Concerning the study at large: Relapsing-remitting, secondary progressive and progressive-relapsing multiple sclerosis were recorded as disease courses, and subtype annotation was lacking for some patients. The multiple sclerosis patient repertoires were compared with more than 9 previously published healthy control repertoires from donors aged about 6 to 28 years. A subset of samples was prepared in parallel using single-end sample barcoding, then pooled and co-amplified after Illumina adapter ligation.

The library was generated by PCR. Sequenced on an Illumina HiSeq 2500. To reduce PCR and sequencing biases, unique molecular identifiers were incorporated into the TCR beta cDNA libraries. Per 1 to 10 million input T cells, roughly 0.5 million cDNA molecules were obtained, such that each molecule approximated one T cell. The same protocol used for the earlier healthy control dataset was applied to prepare and sequence the patient libraries. Samples belonging to the same batch were prepared together, multiplexed and sequenced on a shared HiSeq lane. Turning to the authors' computational methods: MIGEC was used to process the raw barcoded reads, and molecular identifier groups with only a single read were discarded before consensus assembly and CDR3 extraction. VDJtools was used for post-analysis of the clonotype tables, with diversity normalized by down-sampling every dataset to the smallest sample size. Repertoire overlap clustering matched CDR3 amino acid but not nucleotide sequences to correct batch-related cross-sample contamination. TCRdb itself trimmed the public reads at Q25 with fastp, ran MiXCR and retained productive beta chains. Rows are combined by CDR3 protein, so each entry shows the most common genes and DNA. The V and J calls and clone size are TCRdb's, not the authors'. Present in this sample are about 430,000 distinct CDR3 sequences, over 30% of which were seen just once. Jointly, the top ten make up about 8% of the sample.

The trim is 8 bases for V and 7 bases for J, with a gap of 9 bases between the germline ends. CDR1 and CDR2 (DFQATT, SNEGSKA) derive from the germline V gene (reference sequence). Inclusive of the bounding cysteine and phenylalanine, the CDR3 is 10 residues long. The retained sequence is limited to the CDR3, 30 bases, with the frame set at the first base. This clonotype appeared a few times. The antigen this receptor binds is unknown. The sample holds no much larger clone one base away, and base qualities are not on file. Summary of the overall study and its limitations: Normalized Chao1 diversity was significantly lower in multiple sclerosis patients than controls, suggesting substantial peripheral T-cell clonal expansion. When samples were clustered directly using the F measure, samples prepared in the same batch co-clustered strongly, which prompted a batch-effect correction. Patients showed significantly higher frequencies than controls for a handful of TRBV segments, among them TRBV5-6, TRBV5-1 and TRBV20-1. The control group was slightly older than the multiple sclerosis patient group.

To demonstrate the VDJtools post-analysis software, the study profiled TCR beta repertoires from the peripheral blood of about a dozen young patients with multiple sclerosis. Multiple sclerosis patients were children and adolescents aged roughly 6 to 16 years. The rearranged segments are TRBV20-1 and TRBJ2-1, with the D gene uncertain. This TCR was recovered from a girl aged 2 to 10 with multiple sclerosis. The sample consisted of blood. The CDR3 amino acid sequence is: CSSIGNEQFF. In nucleotides, the sequence is TGCAGTTCTATAGGGAATGAGCAGTTCTTC.